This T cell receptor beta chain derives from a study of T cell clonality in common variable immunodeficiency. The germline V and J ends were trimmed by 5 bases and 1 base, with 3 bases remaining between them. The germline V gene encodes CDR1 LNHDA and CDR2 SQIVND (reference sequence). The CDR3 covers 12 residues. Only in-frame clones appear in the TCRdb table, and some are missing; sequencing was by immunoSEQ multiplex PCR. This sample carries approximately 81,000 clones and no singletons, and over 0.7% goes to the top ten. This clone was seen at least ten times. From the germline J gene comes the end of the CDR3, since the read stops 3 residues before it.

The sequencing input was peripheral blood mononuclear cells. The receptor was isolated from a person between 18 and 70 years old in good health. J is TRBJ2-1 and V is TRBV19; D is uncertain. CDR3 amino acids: CASSPSYNEQFF. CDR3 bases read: TGTGCCAGTAGTCCTTCCTACAATGAG.